The 12 T cell receptor beta chains in this list originate from one sample, sequenced in a study of T-cell memory formation after mild COVID-19. TCRdb itself ran the 5' RACE reads through MiXCR, one entry per CDR3 protein. This table has 150,000 to 200,000 distinct CDR3 sequences, around 13% appearing once. The sequenced sample was PBMCs or a T cell subset sorted from them (not recorded which). These receptors all stem from an adult woman who had mild COVID-19 (a few samples of this study predate the infection). Cell type and time point are not known.

The sample holds a few counts of this clonotype. This sequence joins TRBV5-1 and TRBJ1-2, with TRBD1 identical over 7 bases. This CDR3 contains 16 residues. Germline lookup yields CDR1 SGHRS and CDR2 YFSETQ. Trimming at V came to 0 bases and at J to 2 bases, leaving 7 bases not matched to a gene. CDR3 residues: CASSLETGHPNYGYTF. In DNA form, the CDR3 reads TGCGCCAGCAGCTTGGAGACAGGGCATCCGAACTATGGCTACACCTTC.

The rearrangement links TRBV27 to TRBJ2-2; D remains unclear. V dropped 6 bases and J dropped 5 bases, with 16 bases sitting between them. Looked up from germline, CDR1 is MNHEY and CDR2 is SMNVEV (reference sequence). This CDR3 has 15 residues. The CDR3 is CASRPLQWGTGELFF. Written as DNA, the CDR3 is TGTGCCAGCAGGCCCCTTCAATGGGGTACCGGGGAGCTGTTTTTT.

The chain combines TRBV7-9 with TRBJ1-2; TRBD1 agrees at 7 bases. The junction had 13 bases not matched to a gene; V was cut back by 7 bases and J by 8 bases. CDR1 is SEHNR and CDR2 is FQNEAQ in the germline V gene (reference sequence). The CDR3 is made up of 14 amino acids. The CDR3 loop reads CASNPIEGASGYTF. DNA of the CDR3: TGTGCCAGCAACCCCATTGAGGGGGCCAGCGGCTACACCTTC. The variable domain in full, completed from reference TRBV7-9 and TRBJ1-2, reads DTGVSQNPRHKITKRGQNVTFRCDPISEHNRLYWYRQTLGQGPEFLTYFQNEAQLEKSRLLSDRFSAERPKGSFSTLEIQRTEQGDSAMYLCASNPIEGASGYTFGSGTRLTVV.

The J gene is TRBJ2-7, the V gene TRBV12-3 or TRBV12-4; D gene unclear. The ends were cut back, 3 bases at V and 0 bases at J, with 9 bases in the middle. This CDR3 is 14 amino acids long. The CDR3 nucleotides are TGTGCCAGCAGTTTGGGCGAGATCTCCTACGAGCAGTACTTC. Translation: CASSLGEISYEQYF.

This clonotype was observed a few times. The rearrangement uses TRBV12-3 or TRBV12-4 and TRBJ2-2; 8 bases are shared with TRBD1. Trimming took 5 bases from V and 2 from J; bases not matched to a gene: 7. There are 16 residues in the CDR3. The DNA of the CDR3 is TGTGCCAGCAGTCCCCCGGACAGGGCTAACACCGGGGAGCTGTTTTTT. Translating gives CASSPPDRANTGELFF.

This clonotype was seen more than once but under ten times. In DNA form, the CDR3 reads TGTGCCAGTAGTGTTACAATTGGGACTACCCAGAACTACGAGCAGTACTTC. Its translation: CASSVTIGTTQNYEQYF. The rearrangement links TRBV19 to TRBJ2-7, with TRBD2 identical over 7 bases. With V trimmed by 5 bases and J by 3 bases, 16 bases remained unmatched. The CDR3 is 17 amino acids. Germline loops: CDR1 LNHDA, CDR2 SQIVND (reference sequence).

The V gene is TRBV3-1, the J gene TRBJ1-5; D is unclear. The CDR3 covers 12 residues. Per the germline V gene, CDR1 is LGHDT and CDR2 is YNNKEL (reference sequence). V dropped 5 bases and J dropped 5 bases, with 7 bases sitting between them. CDR3 region: CASSSLDQPQHF. CDR3 in DNA: TGTGCCAGCAGCTCGCTGGATCAGCCCCAGCATTTT.

The sample holds a few counts of this clonotype. The rearrangement uses TRBV20-1 and TRBJ2-5; D is undetermined. V was shortened by 0 bases and J by 2 bases, with 10 bases between the two germline ends. The V gene's germline CDR1 is DFQATT and CDR2 SNEGSKA (reference sequence). The CDR3 is 14 residues long. The CDR3 loop is CSARDTSAQETQYF. CDR3 bases: TGCAGTGCTAGAGACACATCCGCGCAAGAGACCCAGTACTTC.

The V and J genes are TRBV7-3 and TRBJ2-3, with D possibly being TRBD2 (6 bases). The ends were cut back, 5 bases at V and 3 bases at J, with 9 bases in the middle. This CDR3 is built from 13 residues. CDR1 is SGHTA, CDR2 FQGTGA, per germline. The CDR3 nucleotides are TGTGCCAGCAGCGGGAGCGGGACAGATACGCAGTATTTT. This codes for CASSGSGTDTQYF.

The chain joins TRBV4-1 to TRBJ2-1, with D unclear. The CDR3 consists of 13 residues. Germline V lookup: CDR1 MGHRA, CDR2 YSYEKL. V gave up 4 bases and J gave up 4 bases, with 8 bases separating them. This chain's CDR3 is CASSPEGYNEQFF. CDR3 coding DNA: TGCGCCAGCAGCCCCGAAGGTTACAATGAGCAGTTCTTC.

CDR3 DNA: TGCGCCAGCAGCTTGGCCGGGGACGGAGGCACAGATACGCAGTATTTT. This translates into CASSLAGDGGTDTQYF. V gene TRBV5-1 combines with J gene TRBJ2-3; possibly TRBD1 or TRBD2 for D (5 bases each). The CDR3 contains 16 residues. The ends were cut back, 0 bases at V and 1 base at J, with 12 bases in the middle. Germline V lookup: CDR1 SGHRS, CDR2 YFSETQ. Using reference TRBV5-1 and TRBJ2-3 for the parts outside the CDR3, the full variable domain is KAGVTQTPRYLIKTRGQQVTLSCSPISGHRSVSWYQQTPGQGLQFLFEYFSETQRNKGNFPGRFSGRQFSNSRSEMNVSTLELGDSALYLCASSLAGDGGTDTQYFGPGTRLTVL.

There are a few counts of this clonotype. V is TRBV5-1 and J is TRBJ1-4; D possibly corresponds to TRBD1 (5 bases). The CDR3 runs to 15 residues. Per germline, CDR1 SGHRS and CDR2 YFSETQ. The germline V and J ends were trimmed by 5 bases and 0 bases, with 11 bases remaining between them. This CDR3 is CASRSRGTTNEKLFF. The CDR3 region has the DNA TGCGCCAGCAGATCGAGGGGCACAACTAATGAAAAACTGTTTTTT.